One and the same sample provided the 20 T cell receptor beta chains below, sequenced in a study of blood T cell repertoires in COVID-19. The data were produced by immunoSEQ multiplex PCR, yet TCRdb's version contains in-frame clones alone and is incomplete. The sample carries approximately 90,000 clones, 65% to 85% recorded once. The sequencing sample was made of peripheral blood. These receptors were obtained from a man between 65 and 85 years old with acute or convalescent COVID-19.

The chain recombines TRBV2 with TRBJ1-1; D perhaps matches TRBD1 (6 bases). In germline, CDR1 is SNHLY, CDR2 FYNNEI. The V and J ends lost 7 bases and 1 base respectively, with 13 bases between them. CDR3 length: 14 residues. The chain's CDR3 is CASTRDTGNTEAFF. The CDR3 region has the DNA TGTGCCAGCACGAGGGACACGGGGAACACTGAAGCTTTCTTT.

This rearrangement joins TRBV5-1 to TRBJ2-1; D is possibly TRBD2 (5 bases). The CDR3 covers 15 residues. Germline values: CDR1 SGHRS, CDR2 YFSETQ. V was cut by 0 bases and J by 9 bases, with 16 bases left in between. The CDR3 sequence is CASSLGPRGSSEQFF. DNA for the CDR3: TGCGCCAGCAGCTTGGGGCCACGGGGTTCCTCTGAGCAGTTCTTC. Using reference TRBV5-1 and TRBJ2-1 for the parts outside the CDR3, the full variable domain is KAGVTQTPRYLIKTRGQQVTLSCSPISGHRSVSWYQQTPGQGLQFLFEYFSETQRNKGNFPGRFSGRQFSNSRSEMNVSTLELGDSALYLCASSLGPRGSSEQFFGPGTRLTVL.

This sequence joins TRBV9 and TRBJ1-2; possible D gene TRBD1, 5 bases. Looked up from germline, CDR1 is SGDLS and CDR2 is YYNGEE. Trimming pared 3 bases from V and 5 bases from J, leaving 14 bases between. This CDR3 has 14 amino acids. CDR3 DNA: TGTGCCAGCAGCGGTTGGGACTCACCATATGGCTACACCTTC. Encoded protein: CASSGWDSPYGYTF.

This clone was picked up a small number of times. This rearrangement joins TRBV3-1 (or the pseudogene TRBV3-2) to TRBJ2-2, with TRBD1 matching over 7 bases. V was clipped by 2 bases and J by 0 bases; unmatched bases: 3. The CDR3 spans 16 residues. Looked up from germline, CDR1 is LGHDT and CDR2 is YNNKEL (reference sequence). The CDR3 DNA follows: TGTGCCAGCAGCCAAATAGGGGGCCCGAACACCGGGGAGCTGTTTTTT. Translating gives CASSQIGGPNTGELFF.

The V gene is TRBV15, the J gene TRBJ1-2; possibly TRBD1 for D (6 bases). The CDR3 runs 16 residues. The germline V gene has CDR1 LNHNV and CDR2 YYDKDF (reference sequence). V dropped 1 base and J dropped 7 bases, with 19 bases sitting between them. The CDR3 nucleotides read TGTGCCACCAGCAGAGGAGGTCACAGGGTAGAGATTGGCTACACCTTC. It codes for CATSRGGHRVEIGYTF. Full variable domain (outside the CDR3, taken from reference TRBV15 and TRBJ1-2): DAMVIQNPRYQVTQFGKPVTLSCSQTLNHNVMYWYQQKSSQAPKLLFHYYDKDFNNEADTPDNFQSRRPNTSFCFLDIRSPGLGDTAMYLCATSRGGHRVEIGYTFGSGTRLTVV.

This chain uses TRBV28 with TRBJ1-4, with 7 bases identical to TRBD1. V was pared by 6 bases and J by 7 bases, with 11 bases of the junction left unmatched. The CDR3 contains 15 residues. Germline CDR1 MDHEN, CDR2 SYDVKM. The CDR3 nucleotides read TGTGCCAGCAGCCCCGACAGGGCCCCTAGTGAAAAACTGTTTTTT. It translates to CASSPDRAPSEKLFF.

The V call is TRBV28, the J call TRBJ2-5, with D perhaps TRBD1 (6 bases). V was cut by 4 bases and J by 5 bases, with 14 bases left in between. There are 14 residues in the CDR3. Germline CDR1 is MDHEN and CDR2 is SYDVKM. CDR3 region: CASSSTGSLETQYF. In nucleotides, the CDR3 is TGTGCCAGCAGTTCTACAGGGTCCTTGGAGACCCAGTACTTC.

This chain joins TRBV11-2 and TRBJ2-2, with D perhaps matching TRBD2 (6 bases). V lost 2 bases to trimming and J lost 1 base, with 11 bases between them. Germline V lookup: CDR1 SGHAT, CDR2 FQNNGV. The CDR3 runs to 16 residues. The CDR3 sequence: CASSLRGGENTGELFF. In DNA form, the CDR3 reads TGTGCCAGCAGCTTAAGGGGCGGGGAGAACACCGGGGAGCTGTTTTTT.

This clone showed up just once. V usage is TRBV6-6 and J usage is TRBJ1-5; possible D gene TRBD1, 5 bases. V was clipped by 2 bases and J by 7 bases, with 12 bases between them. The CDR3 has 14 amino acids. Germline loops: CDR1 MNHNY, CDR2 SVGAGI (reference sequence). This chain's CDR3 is CASSYGQGKQPQHF. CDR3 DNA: TGTGCCAGCAGTTACGGTCAGGGAAAACAGCCCCAGCATTTT.

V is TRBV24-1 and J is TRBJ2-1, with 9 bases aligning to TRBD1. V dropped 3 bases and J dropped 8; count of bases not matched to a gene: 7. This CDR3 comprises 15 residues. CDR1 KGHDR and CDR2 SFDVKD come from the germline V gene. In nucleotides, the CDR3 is TGTGCCACCAGTGATCCCTACAGGGGGCGGGATGAGCAGTTCTTC. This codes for CATSDPYRGRDEQFF.

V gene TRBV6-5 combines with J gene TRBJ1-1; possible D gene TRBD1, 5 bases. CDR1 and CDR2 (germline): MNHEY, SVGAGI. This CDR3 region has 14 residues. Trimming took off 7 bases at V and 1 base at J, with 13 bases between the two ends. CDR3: CASTPVTENTEAFF. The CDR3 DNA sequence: TGTGCCAGCACTCCCGTGACAGAGAACACTGAAGCTTTCTTT.

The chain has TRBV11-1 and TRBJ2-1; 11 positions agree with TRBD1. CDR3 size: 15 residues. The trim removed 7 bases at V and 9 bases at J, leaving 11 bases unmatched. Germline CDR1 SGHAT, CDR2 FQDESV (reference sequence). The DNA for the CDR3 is TGTGCCAGCACCCTTAGCCGGACAGGGGGCGGTGAGCAGTTCTTC. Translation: CASTLSRTGGGEQFF.

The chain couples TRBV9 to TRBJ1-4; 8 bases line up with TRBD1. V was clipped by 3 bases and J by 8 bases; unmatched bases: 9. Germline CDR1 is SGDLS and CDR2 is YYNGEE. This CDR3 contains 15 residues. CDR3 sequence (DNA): TGTGCCAGCAGCGCCCTGGACAGGGAGTGGGAAAAACTGTTTTTT. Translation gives CASSALDREWEKLFF.

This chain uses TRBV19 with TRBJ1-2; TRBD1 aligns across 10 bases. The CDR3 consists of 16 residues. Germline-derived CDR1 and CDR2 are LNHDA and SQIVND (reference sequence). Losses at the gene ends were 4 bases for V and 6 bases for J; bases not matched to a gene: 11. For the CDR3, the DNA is TGTGCCAGTAGTAGCACTGCTGACAGGGGGCTCGATGGCTACACCTTC. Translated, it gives CASSSTADRGLDGYTF.

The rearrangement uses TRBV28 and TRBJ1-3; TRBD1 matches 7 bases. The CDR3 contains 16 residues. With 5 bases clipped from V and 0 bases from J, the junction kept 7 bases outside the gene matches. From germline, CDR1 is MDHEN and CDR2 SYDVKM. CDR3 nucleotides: TGTGCCAGCAGTAGCTCGGGACAGCTCTCTGGAAACACCATATATTTT. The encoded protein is CASSSSGQLSGNTIYF. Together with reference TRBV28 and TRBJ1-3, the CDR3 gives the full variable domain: DVKVTQSSRYLVKRTGEKVFLECVQDMDHENMFWYRQDPGLGLRLIYFSYDVKMKEKGDIPEGYSVSREKKERFSLILESASTNQTSMYLCASSSSGQLSGNTIYFGEGSWLTVV.

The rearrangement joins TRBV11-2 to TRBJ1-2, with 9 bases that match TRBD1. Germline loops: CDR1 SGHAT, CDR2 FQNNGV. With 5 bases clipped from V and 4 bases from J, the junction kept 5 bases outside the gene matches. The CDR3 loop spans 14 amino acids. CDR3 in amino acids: CASSAGTGSYGYTF. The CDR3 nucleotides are TGTGCCAGCAGCGCCGGGACAGGGTCCTATGGCTACACCTTC.

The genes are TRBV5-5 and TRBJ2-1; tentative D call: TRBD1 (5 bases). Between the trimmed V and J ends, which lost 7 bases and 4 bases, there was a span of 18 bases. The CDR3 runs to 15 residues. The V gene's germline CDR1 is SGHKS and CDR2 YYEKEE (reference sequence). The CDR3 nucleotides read TGTGCCAGCGGTCGGACACTACACACATACAATGAGCAGTTCTTC. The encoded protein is CASGRTLHTYNEQFF.

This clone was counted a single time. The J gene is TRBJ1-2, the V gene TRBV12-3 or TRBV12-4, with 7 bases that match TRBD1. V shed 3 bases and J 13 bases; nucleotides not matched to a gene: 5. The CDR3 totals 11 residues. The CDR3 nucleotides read TGTGCCAGCAGTTTCGGAGCAGGGGGCACCTTC. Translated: CASSFGAGGTF.

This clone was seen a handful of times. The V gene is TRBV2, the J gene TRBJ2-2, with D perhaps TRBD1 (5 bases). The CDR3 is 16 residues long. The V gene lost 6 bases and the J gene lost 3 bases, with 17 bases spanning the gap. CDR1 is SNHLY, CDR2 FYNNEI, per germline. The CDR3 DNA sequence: TGTGCCAGCAGGGGAACAGGATGGGCGGACACCGGGGAGCTGTTTTTT. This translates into CASRGTGWADTGELFF.

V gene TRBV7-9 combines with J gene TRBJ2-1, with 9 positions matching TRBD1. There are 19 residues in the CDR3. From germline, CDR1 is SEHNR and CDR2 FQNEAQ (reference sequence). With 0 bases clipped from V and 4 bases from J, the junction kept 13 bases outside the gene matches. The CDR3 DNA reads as TGTGCCAGCAGCTTAGCGGCAGGGACAGGGCCAGTTTGGTACAATGAGCAGTTCTTC. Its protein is CASSLAAGTGPVWYNEQFF.